The following is a T cell receptor beta chain sequence with its context. The antigen remains unidentified. One end of the junction does not line up with germline, which may come from a read error. Per donor, one heparinised blood draw averaged roughly 110 mL. Naive, central memory, regulatory and stem cell-like memory cells within the CD4+ compartment were sorted using CD45RO/CCR7/CD25/CD127/CD95/CD27. CDR1 and CDR2 (germline): SSHAT, FNYEAQ (reference sequence). This CDR3 spans 14 amino acids. The data stem from a study of beta chain features in type 1 diabetes. Study findings and constraints: Any HLA effect on TCRB rearrangement was left unresolved by small sub-analyses.

Every isolated RNA sample was fully reverse transcribed, so sequencing captured expressed TCRB transcripts. The method was immunoSEQ multiplex PCR; TCRdb's version includes in-frame clones alone and lacks a portion of them. The sample has roughly 150,000 clones; under 9.5% are singletons. Source material: central memory CD4+ T cells from blood. The V call is TRBV7-7, the J call TRBJ2-5; 11 nucleotides align to TRBD2. The TCR originated in a man younger than 35 in good health. The CDR3 DNA reads as TGTGCTAGCAGAGCACTAGCGGGAGAAGAGACCCAGTACTTC. Its protein is CASRALAGEETQYF.